The next 30 T cell receptor beta chains were all read from a single sample in a study of identical twins. TCRdb re-derived calls from the 5' RACE reads in MiXCR, one entry per CDR3 protein. The sample comprises 460,000 or so distinct CDR3 sequences, 11% to 15% of which are singletons, and about 0.53% rests with the top ten. This sample was shared with a second study, whose subject was yellow fever vaccine responses in identical twins.

What was sequenced was CD4+ T cells sorted from blood. The receptors stem from a woman between 18 and 30 years old in good health.

This clonotype was found a few times. The rearrangement joins TRBV4-1 to TRBJ2-3; no firm D call. CDR1 is MGHRA and CDR2 is YSYEKL in the germline V gene. There are 17 residues in the CDR3. V lost 0 bases and J lost 0, with 13 bases in between. As DNA, the CDR3 is TGCGCCAGCAGCCAAGAGGGTCTATCCCCTAGCACAGATACGCAGTATTTT. Translation: CASSQEGLSPSTDTQYF.

This clonotype was seen a handful of times. The chain links TRBV5-4 to TRBJ2-5, with D perhaps matching TRBD2 (5 bases). V was shortened by 1 base and J by 3 bases, with 7 bases between the two germline ends. The CDR3 has 13 residues. From germline, CDR1 is SGHNT and CDR2 YYREEE (reference sequence). The CDR3 sequence is CASSLRAEETQYF. The CDR3 DNA is TGTGCCAGCAGCTTGAGAGCGGAAGAGACCCAGTACTTC.

This clonotype was counted a few times. V gene TRBV7-2 combines with J gene TRBJ2-7; D gene uncertain. From germline, CDR1 is SGHTA and CDR2 FQGNSA. V lost 5 bases and J lost 2, with 13 bases in between. The CDR3 extends over 14 amino acids. CDR3 nucleotide sequence: TGTGCCAGCAGCGCCCAATTTGCTACCTACGAGCAGTACTTC. Amino acids: CASSAQFATYEQYF.

The chain links TRBV7-2 to TRBJ1-4, with 9 bases lining up with TRBD1. The length of the CDR3 is 15 residues. V trimming: 1 base; J trimming: 8 bases; junction bases outside the gene matches: 5. Germline-derived CDR1 and CDR2 are SGHTA and FQGNSA. The CDR3 DNA follows: TGTGCCAGCAGCTTAGGCACAGGGGGCGGGGAAAAACTGTTTTTT. This encodes CASSLGTGGGEKLFF.

This clonotype appeared a few times. This chain uses TRBV20-1 with TRBJ2-7; TRBD1 agrees at 7 bases. Trimming cost V 3 bases and J 0 bases; bases outside gene matches: 5. The CDR3 covers 14 residues. Germline V CDR1 and CDR2: DFQATT, SNEGSKA (reference sequence). This CDR3 is CSARAGTVSYEQYF. The CDR3, as DNA: TGCAGTGCTAGGGCCGGGACAGTCTCCTACGAGCAGTACTTC.

In its sample, this clonotype was seen many times. V is TRBV20-1 and J is TRBJ2-3, with D uncertain. CDR1 and CDR2 (germline): DFQATT, SNEGSKA (reference sequence). Trimming took 4 bases from V and 6 from J, leaving 5 bases between them. This CDR3 is built from 10 residues. The CDR3 reads CSAKLDTQYF. DNA for the CDR3: TGCAGTGCTAAGCTTGATACGCAGTATTTT.

V is TRBV29-1 and J is TRBJ2-7; no clear D. In germline, CDR1 is SQVTM, CDR2 ANQGSEA. The V and J ends lost 1 base and 7 bases respectively, with 14 bases between them. This CDR3 region has 13 residues. CDR3 bases: TGCAGCGTTGAAGTAACCACAGCCGGGGAGCAGTACTTC. Residues: CSVEVTTAGEQYF.

This clonotype was seen a handful of times. The chain has TRBV29-1 and TRBJ2-1; D unclear. This CDR3 is built from 14 residues. The V and J ends lost 3 bases and 1 base respectively, with 10 bases between them. The germline CDR1 and CDR2 sequences are SQVTM and ANQGSEA. CDR3 in amino acids: CSVERRLSYNEQFF. The CDR3 DNA reads as TGCAGCGTTGAGAGGCGGCTGTCCTACAATGAGCAGTTCTTC.

This clonotype was seen more than once but under ten times. V usage is TRBV7-2 and J usage is TRBJ1-1; perhaps TRBD1 as D (5 bases). V lost 2 bases and J 6 bases, leaving 13 bases between the germline ends. The V gene's germline CDR1 is SGHTA and CDR2 FQGNSA. The CDR3 covers 14 residues. The chain's CDR3 is CASSLWVPGSEAFF. The DNA of the CDR3 is TGTGCCAGCAGCTTATGGGTCCCAGGGTCTGAAGCTTTCTTT.

The rearrangement links TRBV20-1 to TRBJ2-1; the match to TRBD1 covers 8 bases. The CDR3 is 14 amino acids. Unmatched junction bases numbered 7, after V lost 5 bases and J lost 4 bases. CDR1 and CDR2 from the germline V gene are DFQATT and SNEGSKA (reference sequence). This CDR3 is CSAHGQGNYNEQFF. The CDR3 DNA sequence: TGCAGTGCTCATGGACAGGGAAATTACAATGAGCAGTTCTTC.

In its sample, this clonotype was seen a few times. The V call is TRBV24-1, the J call TRBJ2-5; D tentatively reads TRBD1 or TRBD2 (7 bases each). Looked up from germline, CDR1 is KGHDR and CDR2 is SFDVKD. Trimming removed 4 bases at V and 5 bases at J, with 13 bases between. The CDR3 loop spans 14 amino acids. The DNA for the CDR3 is TGTGCCACCAGTGACGCCAGGGGGGGCGAGACCCAGTACTTC. The encoded protein is CATSDARGGETQYF.

The chain recombines TRBV20-1 with TRBJ1-6; D gene ambiguous. Trimming cost V 1 base and J 13 bases, with 17 bases left between them. The germline V gene encodes CDR1 DFQATT and CDR2 SNEGSKA (reference sequence). The length of the CDR3 is 14 residues. The CDR3 is CSARGRSVLSPLHF. In nucleotides, the CDR3 is TGCAGTGCTAGAGGTCGGAGCGTCCTTTCCCCCCTCCACTTT.

This clonotype appeared a few times. This rearrangement joins TRBV4-3 to TRBJ1-5, with D perhaps TRBD1 (6 bases). The V gene lost 1 base and the J gene lost 4 bases, with 11 bases spanning the gap. Germline values: CDR1 LGHNA, CDR2 YSLEER. This CDR3 is 15 amino acids long. In nucleotides, the CDR3 is TGCGCCAGCAGCCAAGTAACAGGGACAAATCAGCCCCAGCATTTT. Translated: CASSQVTGTNQPQHF.

This chain joins TRBV20-1 and TRBJ1-6; D is undetermined. The CDR3 loop spans 13 amino acids. With 5 bases removed from V and 10 bases from J, the gap between germline ends came to 15 bases. CDR1 is DFQATT and CDR2 is SNEGSKA in the germline V gene (reference sequence). The CDR3 DNA reads TGCAGTGCTCCGACCCACAGTGGATCACCCCTCCACTTT. Protein: CSAPTHSGSPLHF.

In its sample, this clonotype was seen many times. This sequence joins TRBV6-5 and TRBJ2-1, with D hard to call. Per germline, CDR1 MNHEY and CDR2 SVGAGI. V lost 6 bases, J lost 10 bases, and 19 bases lay in between. The CDR3 is 14 amino acids. CDR3 amino acids: CASRYDSTRREQFF. The CDR3 DNA is TGTGCCAGCAGATACGACTCCACCCGCAGAGAGCAGTTCTTC.

V and J are TRBV6-1 and TRBJ2-1; TRBD1 matches at 9 bases. The germline CDR1 and CDR2 sequences are MNHNS and SASEGT. Trimming took 6 bases from V and 4 from J; bases not matched to a gene: 7. CDR3 length: 15 residues. CDR3 nucleotide sequence: TGTGCCAGCAGCACGACAGGGGGGAAGTACAATGAGCAGTTCTTC. This sequence encodes CASSTTGGKYNEQFF.

This clonotype has at least ten counts. The CDR3 reads CASSSPGQGHTDTQYF. The CDR3 DNA follows: TGTGCCAGCAGCTCCCCGGGACAGGGTCACACAGATACGCAGTATTTT. The chain employs TRBV7-9 and TRBJ2-3, with 9 bases matching TRBD1. V shed 4 bases, J shed 2 bases, and the junction held 7 bases outside the gene matches. CDR1 SEHNR and CDR2 FQNEAQ come from the germline V gene (reference sequence). The CDR3 has 16 amino acids.

This clonotype was counted between two and nine times. The chain carries TRBV6-1 and TRBJ2-3, with TRBD1 matching over 9 bases. Germline lookup yields CDR1 MNHNS and CDR2 SASEGT. The CDR3 runs 15 residues. Germline trimming cut 3 bases from V and 3 bases from J; bases unmatched to any gene: 4. CDR3 coding DNA: TGTGCCAGCAGTGACCCGGGACAGGGTACAGATACGCAGTATTTT. Its translation is CASSDPGQGTDTQYF.

V usage is TRBV5-1 and J usage is TRBJ2-1; 7 bases match TRBD2. Looked up from germline, CDR1 is SGHRS and CDR2 is YFSETQ. The CDR3 totals 15 residues. V gave up 2 bases and J gave up 8 bases; unmatched junction bases: 10. The chain's CDR3 is CASSFEGGRYDEQFF. CDR3 in DNA: TGCGCCAGCAGCTTTGAGGGAGGGCGGTACGATGAGCAGTTCTTC.

The rearrangement uses TRBV10-3 and TRBJ2-2; 11 bases match TRBD2. Germline CDR1 ENHRY, CDR2 SYGVKD. The ends lost 7 bases at V and 2 bases at J; junction bases unmatched: 9. The CDR3 contains 17 residues. The CDR3 region is CAITERLAGGNTGELFF. Written as DNA, the CDR3 is TGTGCCATCACCGAGAGGCTAGCGGGAGGCAACACCGGGGAGCTGTTTTTT.

In this sample, this clonotype turned up a few times. The gene calls are TRBV28 and TRBJ1-1, with 7 bases identical to TRBD1. Trimming cost V 4 bases and J 8 bases; bases outside gene matches: 7. The CDR3 is made up of 13 amino acids. Germline loops: CDR1 MDHEN, CDR2 SYDVKM. Here the CDR3 DNA reads TGTGCCAGCAGTTCTCGGAGACAGGGCGAAGCTTTCTTT. Its translation: CASSSRRQGEAFF.

The table lists this clonotype with a few counts. The rearrangement links TRBV4-2 to TRBJ2-3, with TRBD2 matching over 7 bases. The CDR3 spans 15 residues. CDR1 is LGHNA and CDR2 is YNFKEQ in the germline V gene. Losses at the gene ends were 0 bases for V and 6 bases for J; bases not matched to a gene: 6. The CDR3 nucleotides are TGTGCCAGCAGCCAAGATTGGGGGGGATCGGATACGCAGTATTTT. Amino acids: CASSQDWGGSDTQYF.

In this sample, this clonotype turned up once. The chain joins TRBV15 to TRBJ2-2, with a tentative D call TRBD1 (5 bases). Germline-derived CDR1 and CDR2 are LNHNV and YYDKDF (reference sequence). There are 15 residues in the CDR3. V was clipped by 0 bases and J by 6 bases, with 11 bases between them. CDR3 residues: CATSRDRWGAGELFF. CDR3 DNA sequence: TGTGCCACCAGCAGAGATCGTTGGGGCGCCGGGGAGCTGTTTTTT. The variable domain in full, with the rest retrieved from reference TRBV15 and TRBJ2-2, is DAMVIQNPRYQVTQFGKPVTLSCSQTLNHNVMYWYQQKSSQAPKLLFHYYDKDFNNEADTPDNFQSRRPNTSFCFLDIRSPGLGDTAMYLCATSRDRWGAGELFFGEGSRLTVL.

The rearrangement uses TRBV7-2 and TRBJ2-5; 8 bases fit TRBD1. CDR1 and CDR2 (germline): SGHTA, FQGNSA. The CDR3 has 14 amino acids. V lost 6 bases to trimming and J lost 2 bases; unmatched junction nucleotides: 5. CDR3 protein: CASRHRTGQETQYF. The CDR3 DNA follows: TGTGCCAGCAGACACCGGACAGGGCAAGAGACCCAGTACTTC. Looking up the rest from reference TRBV7-2 and TRBJ2-5 gives the full variable domain: GAGVSQSPSNKVTEKGKDVELRCDPISGHTALYWYRQSLGQGLEFLIYFQGNSAPDKSGLPSDRFSAERTGGSVSTLTIQRTQQEDSAVYLCASRHRTGQETQYFGPGTRLLVL.

In this sample, this clonotype turned up many times. The chain recombines TRBV12-3 or TRBV12-4 with TRBJ2-5, with D unresolved. V lost 2 bases, J lost 2 bases, and 3 bases lay in between. The CDR3 spans 12 residues. The CDR3 DNA reads as TGTGCCAGCAGTTTAACACAAGAGACCCAGTACTTC. This codes for CASSLTQETQYF.

V gene TRBV7-9 combines with J gene TRBJ2-5; the D is unclear. Germline V gene data show CDR1 as SEHNR and CDR2 as FQNEAQ (reference sequence). The CDR3 is made up of 16 amino acids. V was trimmed by 5 bases and J by 2 bases, leaving 18 bases between them. The CDR3 region has the DNA TGTGCCAGCAGCCGCCCCGCATCCGACGATCAAGAGACCCAGTACTTC. Translation: CASSRPASDDQETQYF.

This clonotype was counted a few times. V usage is TRBV19 and J usage is TRBJ2-1; D gene ambiguous. With 5 bases removed from V and 7 bases from J, the gap between germline ends came to 15 bases. The CDR3 has 14 amino acids. CDR1 LNHDA and CDR2 SQIVND come from the germline V gene (reference sequence). The CDR3: CASSQTAPSNEQFF. CDR3 DNA sequence: TGTGCCAGTAGTCAGACGGCCCCTAGTAATGAGCAGTTCTTC.

This clonotype has at least ten counts. The chain has TRBV20-1 and TRBJ2-3, with TRBD2 matching over 11 bases. Germline V gene lookup returns CDR1 DFQATT and CDR2 SNEGSKA (reference sequence). After removal of 3 bases from V and 4 bases from J, the junction contained 9 bases not matched to a gene. The CDR3 runs to 16 residues. The CDR3 sequence: CSARPGLAERADTQYF. The CDR3 nucleotides read TGCAGTGCTAGGCCGGGACTAGCGGAACGGGCAGATACGCAGTATTTT.

This clonotype occurred many times. The genes are TRBV29-1 and TRBJ2-1; D is undetermined. The CDR3 has 13 residues. The germline CDR1 and CDR2 sequences are SQVTM and ANQGSEA. V gave up 7 bases and J gave up 0 bases, with 10 bases separating them. The CDR3 sequence is CSAGPSSYNEQFF. The CDR3, as DNA: TGCAGCGCAGGACCGAGCTCCTACAATGAGCAGTTCTTC.

The gene calls are TRBV18 and TRBJ2-7; perhaps TRBD1 as D (5 bases). Trimming removed 3 bases from V and 6 bases from J, with 9 bases in between. Looked up from germline, CDR1 is KGHSH and CDR2 is LQKENI. The CDR3 consists of 12 residues. The CDR3 region has the DNA TGTGCCAGCTCACCCGATGACAGCGAGCAGTACTTC. Translation: CASSPDDSEQYF.